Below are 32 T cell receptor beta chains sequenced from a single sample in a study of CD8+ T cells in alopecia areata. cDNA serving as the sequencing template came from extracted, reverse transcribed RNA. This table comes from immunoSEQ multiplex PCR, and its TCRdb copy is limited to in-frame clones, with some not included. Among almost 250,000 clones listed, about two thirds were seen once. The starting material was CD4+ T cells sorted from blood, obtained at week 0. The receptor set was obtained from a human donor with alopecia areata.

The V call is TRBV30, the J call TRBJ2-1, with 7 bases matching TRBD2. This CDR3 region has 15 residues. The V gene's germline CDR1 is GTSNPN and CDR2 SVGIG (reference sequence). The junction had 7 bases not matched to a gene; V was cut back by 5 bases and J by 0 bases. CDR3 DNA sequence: TGTGCCTGGTCGAGCGGGAAGAGCTCCTACAATGAGCAGTTCTTC. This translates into CAWSSGKSSYNEQFF. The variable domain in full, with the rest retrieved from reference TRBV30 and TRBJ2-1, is SQTIHQWPATLVQPVGSPLSLECTVEGTSNPNLYWYRQAAGRGLQLLFYSVGIGQISSEVPQNLSASRPQDRQFILSSKKLLLSDSGFYLCAWSSGKSSYNEQFFGPGTRLTVL.

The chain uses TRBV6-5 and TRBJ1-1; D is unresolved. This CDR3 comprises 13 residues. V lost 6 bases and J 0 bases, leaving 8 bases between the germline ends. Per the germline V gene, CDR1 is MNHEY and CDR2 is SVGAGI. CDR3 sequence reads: CASSGRLNTEAFF. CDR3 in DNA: TGTGCCAGCAGCGGACGGTTGAACACTGAAGCTTTCTTT.

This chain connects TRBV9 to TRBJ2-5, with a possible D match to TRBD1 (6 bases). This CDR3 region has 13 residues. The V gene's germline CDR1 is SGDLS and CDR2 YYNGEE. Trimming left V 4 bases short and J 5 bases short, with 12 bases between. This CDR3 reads CASSPPGVETQYF. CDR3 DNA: TGTGCCAGCAGCCCCCCAGGGGTGGAGACCCAGTACTTC. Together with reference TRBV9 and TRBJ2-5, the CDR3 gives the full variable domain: DSGVTQTPKHLITATGQRVTLRCSPRSGDLSVYWYQQSLDQGLQFLIQYYNGEERAKGNILERFSAQQFPDLHSELNLSSLELGDSALYFCASSPPGVETQYFGPGTRLLVL.

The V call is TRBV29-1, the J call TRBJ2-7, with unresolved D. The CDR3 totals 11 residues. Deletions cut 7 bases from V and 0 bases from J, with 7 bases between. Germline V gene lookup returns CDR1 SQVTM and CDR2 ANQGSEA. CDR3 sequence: CSAQHSYEQYF. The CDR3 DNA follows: TGCAGCGCCCAGCACTCCTACGAGCAGTACTTC.

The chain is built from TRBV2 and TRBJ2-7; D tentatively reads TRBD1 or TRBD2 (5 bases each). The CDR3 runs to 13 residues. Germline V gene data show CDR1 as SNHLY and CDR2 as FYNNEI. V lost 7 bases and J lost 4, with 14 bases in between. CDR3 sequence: CASKPVWGYEQYF. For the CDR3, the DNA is TGTGCCAGCAAGCCCGTCTGGGGGTACGAGCAGTACTTC.

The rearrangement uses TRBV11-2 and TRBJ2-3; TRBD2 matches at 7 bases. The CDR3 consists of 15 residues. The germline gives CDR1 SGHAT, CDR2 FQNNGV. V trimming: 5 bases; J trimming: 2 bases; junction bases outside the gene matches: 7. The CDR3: CASSKKRGSTDTQYF. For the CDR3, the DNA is TGTGCCAGCAGCAAGAAGCGGGGATCCACAGATACGCAGTATTTT.

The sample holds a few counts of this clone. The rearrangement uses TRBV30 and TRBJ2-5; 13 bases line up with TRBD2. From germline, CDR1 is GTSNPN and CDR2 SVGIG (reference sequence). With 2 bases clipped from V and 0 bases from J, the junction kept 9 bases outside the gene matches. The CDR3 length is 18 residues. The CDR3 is CAWSPGLAGATYQETQYF. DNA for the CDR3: TGTGCCTGGAGTCCCGGACTAGCGGGGGCCACGTACCAAGAGACCCAGTACTTC.

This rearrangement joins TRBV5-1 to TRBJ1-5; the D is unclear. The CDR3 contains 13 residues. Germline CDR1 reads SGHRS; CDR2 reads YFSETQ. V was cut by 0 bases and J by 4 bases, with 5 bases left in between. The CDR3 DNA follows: TGCGCCAGCAGCTTGGCCCCAAATCAGCCCCAGCATTTT. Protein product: CASSLAPNQPQHF.

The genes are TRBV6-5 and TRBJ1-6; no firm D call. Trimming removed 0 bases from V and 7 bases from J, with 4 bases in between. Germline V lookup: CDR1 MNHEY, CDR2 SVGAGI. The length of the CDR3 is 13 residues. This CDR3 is CASSYSINSPLHF. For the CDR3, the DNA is TGTGCCAGCAGTTACTCTATCAATTCACCCCTCCACTTT.

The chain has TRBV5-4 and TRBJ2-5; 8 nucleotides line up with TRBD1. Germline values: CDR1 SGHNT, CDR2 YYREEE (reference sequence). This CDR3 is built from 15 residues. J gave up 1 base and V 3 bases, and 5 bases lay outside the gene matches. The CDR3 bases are TGTGCCAGCAGCTGGACAGGGAGTGGCCAAGAGACCCAGTACTTC. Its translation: CASSWTGSGQETQYF.

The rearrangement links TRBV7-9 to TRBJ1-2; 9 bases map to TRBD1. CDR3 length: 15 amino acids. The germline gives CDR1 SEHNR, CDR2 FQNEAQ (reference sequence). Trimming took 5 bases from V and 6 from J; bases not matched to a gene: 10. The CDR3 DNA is TGTGCCAGCAGCCAAGAGGACAGGGGTGCCGATGGCTACACCTTC. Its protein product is CASSQEDRGADGYTF.

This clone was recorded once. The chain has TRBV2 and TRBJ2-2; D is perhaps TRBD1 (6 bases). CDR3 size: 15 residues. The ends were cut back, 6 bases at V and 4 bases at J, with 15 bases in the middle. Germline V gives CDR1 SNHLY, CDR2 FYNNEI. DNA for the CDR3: TGTGCCAGCAGCGCCGTTGGGGGCCTCACCGGGGAGCTGTTTTTT. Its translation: CASSAVGGLTGELFF.

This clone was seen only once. In DNA form, the CDR3 reads TGTGCCAGCAGCCCAAGGACAGGGAGAAACACCATATATTTT. Protein: CASSPRTGRNTIYF. This sequence joins TRBV9 and TRBJ1-3; 8 bases are a match to TRBD1. Germline V gene data show CDR1 as SGDLS and CDR2 as YYNGEE. Trimming at V came to 4 bases and at J to 5 bases, leaving 5 bases not matched to a gene. This CDR3 contains 14 residues.

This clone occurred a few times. The CDR3 reads CAIGDRGDQPQHF. The CDR3 DNA reads TGTGCCATCGGAGACAGGGGTGATCAGCCCCAGCATTTT. This chain uses TRBV10-3 with TRBJ1-5; 8 bases map to TRBD1. The junction had 5 bases not matched to a gene; V was cut back by 8 bases and J by 5 bases. Germline V lookup: CDR1 ENHRY, CDR2 SYGVKD. The CDR3 loop spans 13 amino acids.

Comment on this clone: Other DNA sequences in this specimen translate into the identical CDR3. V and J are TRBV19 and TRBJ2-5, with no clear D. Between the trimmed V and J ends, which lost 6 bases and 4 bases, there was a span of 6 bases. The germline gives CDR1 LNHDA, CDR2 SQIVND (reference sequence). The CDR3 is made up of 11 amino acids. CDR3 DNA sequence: TGTGCCAGTAGGGGTGGAGAGACCCAGTACTTC. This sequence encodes CASRGGETQYF.

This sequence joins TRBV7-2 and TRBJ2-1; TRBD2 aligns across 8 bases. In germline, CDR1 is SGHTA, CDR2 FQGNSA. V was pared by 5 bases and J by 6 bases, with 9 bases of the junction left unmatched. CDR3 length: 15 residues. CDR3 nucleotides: TGTGCCAGCAGCCTCCGAGCGGGGGATTCCAATGAGCAGTTCTTC. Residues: CASSLRAGDSNEQFF.

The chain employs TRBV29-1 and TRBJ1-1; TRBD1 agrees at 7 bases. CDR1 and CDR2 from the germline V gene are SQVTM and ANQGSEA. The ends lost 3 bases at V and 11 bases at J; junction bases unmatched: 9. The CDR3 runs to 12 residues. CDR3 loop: CSVDVQGGRAFF. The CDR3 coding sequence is TGCAGCGTTGATGTCCAGGGGGGCCGGGCTTTCTTT.

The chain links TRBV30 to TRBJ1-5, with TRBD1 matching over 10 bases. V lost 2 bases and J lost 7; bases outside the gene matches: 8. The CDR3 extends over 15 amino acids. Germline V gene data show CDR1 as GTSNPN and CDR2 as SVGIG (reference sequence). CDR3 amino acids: CAWSSGQGNGQPQHF. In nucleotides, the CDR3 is TGTGCCTGGAGTTCGGGACAGGGGAATGGACAGCCCCAGCATTTT.

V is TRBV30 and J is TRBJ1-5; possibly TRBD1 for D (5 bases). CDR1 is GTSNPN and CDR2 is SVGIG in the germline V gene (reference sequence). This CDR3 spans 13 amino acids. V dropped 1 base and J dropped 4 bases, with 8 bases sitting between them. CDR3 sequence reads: CAWSARENQPQHF. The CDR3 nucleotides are TGTGCCTGGAGTGCCAGGGAGAATCAGCCCCAGCATTTT.

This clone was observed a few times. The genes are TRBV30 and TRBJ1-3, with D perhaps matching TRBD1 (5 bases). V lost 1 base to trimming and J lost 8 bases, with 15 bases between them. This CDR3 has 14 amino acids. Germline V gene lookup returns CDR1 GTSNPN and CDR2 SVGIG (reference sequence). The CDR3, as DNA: TGTGCCTGGAGTGGGGACCGCCGTGTCCACACCATATATTTT. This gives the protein CAWSGDRRVHTIYF. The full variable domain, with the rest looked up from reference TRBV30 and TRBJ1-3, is SQTIHQWPATLVQPVGSPLSLECTVEGTSNPNLYWYRQAAGRGLQLLFYSVGIGQISSEVPQNLSASRPQDRQFILSSKKLLLSDSGFYLCAWSGDRRVHTIYFGEGSWLTVV.

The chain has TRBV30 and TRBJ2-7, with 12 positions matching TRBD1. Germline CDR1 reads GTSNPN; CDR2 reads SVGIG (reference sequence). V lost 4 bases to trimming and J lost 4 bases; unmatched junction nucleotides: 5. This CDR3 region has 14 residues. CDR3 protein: CAWKGQGALYEQYF. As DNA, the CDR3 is TGTGCCTGGAAGGGACAGGGGGCTTTGTACGAGCAGTACTTC.

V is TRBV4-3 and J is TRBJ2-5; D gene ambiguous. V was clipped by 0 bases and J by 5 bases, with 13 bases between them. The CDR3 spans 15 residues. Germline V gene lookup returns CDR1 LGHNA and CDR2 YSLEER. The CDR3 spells CASSQDLGYEETQYF. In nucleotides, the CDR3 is TGCGCCAGCAGCCAAGATCTGGGGTACGAGGAGACCCAGTACTTC.

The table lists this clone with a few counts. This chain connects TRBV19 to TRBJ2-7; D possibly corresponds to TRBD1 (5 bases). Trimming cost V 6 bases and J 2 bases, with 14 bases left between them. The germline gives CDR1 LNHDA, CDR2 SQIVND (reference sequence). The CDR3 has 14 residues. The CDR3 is CASSSTAGTYEQYF. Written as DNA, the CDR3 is TGTGCCAGTAGCTCCACGGCAGGGACCTACGAGCAGTACTTC.

The CDR3 DNA follows: TGTGCCAGCAGCGTATACGGAGTTTCCTACGAGCAGTACTTC. This sequence encodes CASSVYGVSYEQYF. The chain couples TRBV5-6 to TRBJ2-7; D gene uncertain. The CDR3 totals 14 residues. The germline V and J ends were trimmed by 4 bases and 1 base, with 12 bases remaining between them. Germline V gene data show CDR1 as SGHDT and CDR2 as YYEEEE.

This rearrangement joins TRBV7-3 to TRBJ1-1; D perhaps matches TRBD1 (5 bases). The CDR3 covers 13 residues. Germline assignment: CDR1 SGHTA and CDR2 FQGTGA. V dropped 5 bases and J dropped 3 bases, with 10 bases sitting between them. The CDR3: CASSPTVHTEAFF. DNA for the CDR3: TGTGCCAGCAGCCCGACAGTTCACACTGAAGCTTTCTTT.

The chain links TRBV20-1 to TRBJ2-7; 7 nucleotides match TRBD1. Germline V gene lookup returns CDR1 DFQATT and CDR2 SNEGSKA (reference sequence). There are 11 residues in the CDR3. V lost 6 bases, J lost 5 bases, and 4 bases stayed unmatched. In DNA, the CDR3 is TGCAGTGCGAGCACAGGGGACGAGCAGTACTTC. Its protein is CSASTGDEQYF.

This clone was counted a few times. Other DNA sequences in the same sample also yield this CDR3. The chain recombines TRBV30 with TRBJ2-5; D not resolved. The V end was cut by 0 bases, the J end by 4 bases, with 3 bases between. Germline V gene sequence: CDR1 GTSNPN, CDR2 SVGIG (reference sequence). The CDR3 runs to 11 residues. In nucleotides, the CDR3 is TGTGCCTGGAGTGTACGAGAGACCCAGTACTTC. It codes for CAWSVRETQYF.

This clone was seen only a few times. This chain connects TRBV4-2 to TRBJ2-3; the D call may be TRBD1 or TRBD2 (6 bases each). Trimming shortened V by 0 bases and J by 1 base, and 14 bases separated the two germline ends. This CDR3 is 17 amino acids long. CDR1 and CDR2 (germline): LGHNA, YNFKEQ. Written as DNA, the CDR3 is TGTGCCAGCAGCCAAGATCCCCACAGGGAGGGCACAGATACGCAGTATTTT. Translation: CASSQDPHREGTDTQYF.

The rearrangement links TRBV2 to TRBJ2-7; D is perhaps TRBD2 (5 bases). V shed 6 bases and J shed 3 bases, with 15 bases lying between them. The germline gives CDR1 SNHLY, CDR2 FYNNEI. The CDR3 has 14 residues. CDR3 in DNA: TGTGCCAGCAGAGGTCCCGGGATACGCTACGAGCAGTACTTC. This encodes CASRGPGIRYEQYF.

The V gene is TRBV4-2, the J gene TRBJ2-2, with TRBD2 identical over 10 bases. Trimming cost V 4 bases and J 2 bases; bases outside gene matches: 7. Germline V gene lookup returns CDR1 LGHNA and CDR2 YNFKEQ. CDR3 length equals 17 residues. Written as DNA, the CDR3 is TGTGCCAGCAGCCCGCAACTAGCGGGGCCAAACACCGGGGAGCTGTTTTTT. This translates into CASSPQLAGPNTGELFF.

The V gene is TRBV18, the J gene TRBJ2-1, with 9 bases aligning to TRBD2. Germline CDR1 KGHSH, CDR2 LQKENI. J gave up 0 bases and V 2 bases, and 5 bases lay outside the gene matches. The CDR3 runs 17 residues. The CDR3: CASSPVSGGSSYNEQFF. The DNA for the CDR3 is TGTGCCAGCTCACCAGTAAGCGGGGGGAGCTCCTACAATGAGCAGTTCTTC. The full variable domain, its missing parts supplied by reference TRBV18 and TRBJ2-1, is NAGVMQNPRHLVRRRGQEARLRCSPMKGHSHVYWYRQLPEEGLKFMVYLQKENIIDESGMPKERFSAEFPKEGPSILRIQQVVRGDSAAYFCASSPVSGGSSYNEQFFGPGTRLTVL.

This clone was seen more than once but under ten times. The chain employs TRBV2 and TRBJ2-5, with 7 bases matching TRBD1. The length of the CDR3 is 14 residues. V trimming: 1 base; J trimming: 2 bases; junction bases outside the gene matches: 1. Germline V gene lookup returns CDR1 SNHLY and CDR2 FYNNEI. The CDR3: CASSEVTGQETQYF. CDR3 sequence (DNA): TGTGCCAGCAGTGAAGTGACAGGGCAAGAGACCCAGTACTTC. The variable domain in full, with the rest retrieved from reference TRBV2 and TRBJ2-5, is EPEVTQTPSHQVTQMGQEVILRCVPISNHLYFYWYRQILGQKVEFLVSFYNNEISEKSEIFDDQFSVERPDGSNFTLKIRSTKLEDSAMYFCASSEVTGQETQYFGPGTRLLVL.